The 2 T cell receptor beta chains reported below all come from one sample, sequenced in a study of tumor and adjacent non-tumor tissue in lung cancer. The library came from three nested PCR rounds adapted from ARM-PCR protocols. TCRdb itself ran the multiplex PCR reads through MiXCR, one entry per CDR3 protein. The sample carries some 93,000 distinct CDR3 sequences, around 71% recorded once. RNA was extracted from bulk tissue without any cell sorting. Source material: lung tumor tissue. The receptor source for this set is a man aged 55 to 70 with non-small cell lung cancer.

This clonotype has a count of ten or more. CDR3 coding DNA: TGTGCCAGCAGTGAAGAAGTGACAAGGGAAAAACTGTTTTTT. Encoded protein: CASSEEVTREKLFF. The chain joins TRBV6-1 to TRBJ1-4, with D uncertain. Trimming left V 1 base short and J 8 bases short, with 11 bases between. CDR1 and CDR2 (germline): MNHNS, SASEGT. CDR3 size: 14 residues.

On this clonotype itself: One end of the junction varies from germline; a read error may be responsible. For the CDR3, the DNA is TGTGCCAGCAGCTGGGAACAGGTCGGTCCACCCCTCCAATTT. As protein: CASSWEQVGPPLQF. The chain couples TRBV5-4 to TRBJ1-6; perhaps TRBD1 as D (5 bases). Germline CDR1 and CDR2: SGHNT and YYREEE (reference sequence). The CDR3 loop spans 14 amino acids.